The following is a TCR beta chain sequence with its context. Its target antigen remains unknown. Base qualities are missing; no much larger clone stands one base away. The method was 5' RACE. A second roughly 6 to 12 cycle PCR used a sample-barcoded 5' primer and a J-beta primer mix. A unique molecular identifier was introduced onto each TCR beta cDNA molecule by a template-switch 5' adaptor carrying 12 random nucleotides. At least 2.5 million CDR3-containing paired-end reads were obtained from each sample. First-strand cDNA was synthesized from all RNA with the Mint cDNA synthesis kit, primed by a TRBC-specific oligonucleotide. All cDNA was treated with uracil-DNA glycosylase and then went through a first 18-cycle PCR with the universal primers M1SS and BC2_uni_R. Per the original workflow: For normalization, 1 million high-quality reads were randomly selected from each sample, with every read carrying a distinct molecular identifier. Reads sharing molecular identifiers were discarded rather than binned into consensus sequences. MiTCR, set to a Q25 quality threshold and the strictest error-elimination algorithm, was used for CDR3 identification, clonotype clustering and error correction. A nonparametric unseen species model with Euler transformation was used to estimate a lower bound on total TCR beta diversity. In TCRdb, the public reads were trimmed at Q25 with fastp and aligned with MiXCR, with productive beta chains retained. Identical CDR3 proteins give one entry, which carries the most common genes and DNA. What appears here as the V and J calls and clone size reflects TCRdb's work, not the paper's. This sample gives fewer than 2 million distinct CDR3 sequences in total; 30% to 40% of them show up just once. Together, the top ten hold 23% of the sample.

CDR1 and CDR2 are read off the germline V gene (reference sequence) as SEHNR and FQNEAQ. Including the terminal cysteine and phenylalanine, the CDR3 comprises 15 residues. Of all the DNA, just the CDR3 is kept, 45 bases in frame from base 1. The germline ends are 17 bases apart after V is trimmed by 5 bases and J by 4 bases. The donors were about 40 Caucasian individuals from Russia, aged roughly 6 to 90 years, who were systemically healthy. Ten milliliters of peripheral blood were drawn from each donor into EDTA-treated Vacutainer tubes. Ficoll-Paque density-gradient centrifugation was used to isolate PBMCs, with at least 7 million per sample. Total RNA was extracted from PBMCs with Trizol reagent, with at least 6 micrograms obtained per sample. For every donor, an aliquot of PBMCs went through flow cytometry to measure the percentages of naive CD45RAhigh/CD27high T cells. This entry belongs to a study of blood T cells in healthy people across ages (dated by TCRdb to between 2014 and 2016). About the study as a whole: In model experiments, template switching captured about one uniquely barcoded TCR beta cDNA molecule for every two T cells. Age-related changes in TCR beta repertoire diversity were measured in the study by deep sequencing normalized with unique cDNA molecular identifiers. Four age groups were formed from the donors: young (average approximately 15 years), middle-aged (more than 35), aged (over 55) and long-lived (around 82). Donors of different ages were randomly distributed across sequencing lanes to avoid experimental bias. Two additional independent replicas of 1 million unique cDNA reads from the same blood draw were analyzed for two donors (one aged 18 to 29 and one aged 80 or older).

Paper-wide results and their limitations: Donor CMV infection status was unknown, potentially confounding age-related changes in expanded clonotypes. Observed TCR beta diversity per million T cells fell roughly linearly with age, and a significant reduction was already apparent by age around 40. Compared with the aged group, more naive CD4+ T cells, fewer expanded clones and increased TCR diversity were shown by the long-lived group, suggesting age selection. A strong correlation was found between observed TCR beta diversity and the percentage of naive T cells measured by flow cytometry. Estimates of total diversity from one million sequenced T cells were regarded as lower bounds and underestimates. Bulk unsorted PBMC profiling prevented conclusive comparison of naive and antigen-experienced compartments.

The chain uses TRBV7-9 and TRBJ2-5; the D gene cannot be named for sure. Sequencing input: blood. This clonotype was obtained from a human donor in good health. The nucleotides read TGTGCCAGCAGCCCAGCTCCGAGATGGGGAGAGACCCAGTACTTC. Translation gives CASSPAPRWGETQYF.